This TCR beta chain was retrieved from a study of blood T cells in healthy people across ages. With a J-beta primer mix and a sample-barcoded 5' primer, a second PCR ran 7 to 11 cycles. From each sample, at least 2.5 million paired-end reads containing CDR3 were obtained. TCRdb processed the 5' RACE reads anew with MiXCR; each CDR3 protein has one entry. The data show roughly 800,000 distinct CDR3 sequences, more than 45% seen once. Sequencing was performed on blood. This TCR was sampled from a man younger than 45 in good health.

The DNA for the CDR3 is TGTGCCAGCAGCTTAATGGGACAGGGTCTAACTCGGGAGACCCAGTACTTC. This codes for CASSLMGQGLTRETQYF. The chain employs TRBV13 and TRBJ2-5; 9 bases fit TRBD1. Germline V gives CDR1 PRHDT, CDR2 FYEKMQ (reference sequence). J gave up 5 bases and V 2 bases, and 12 bases lay outside the gene matches. This CDR3 is built from 17 residues.